These 2 T cell receptor beta chains originate from one sample sequenced in a study of T cell responses to AZD1222 COVID-19 vaccine. Profiling relied on immunoSEQ multiplex PCR, and the TCRdb table lists in-frame clones only, not all of them. This sample carries 150,000 or so clones, 90% to 95% of them seen once, and the ten largest clones take 1.5% to 2%. The sequencing used peripheral blood, collected on day 0 of AZD1222 vaccination. These receptors were taken from an adult in good health.

The V gene is TRBV19, the J gene TRBJ1-2; unclear D gene. Germline lookup yields CDR1 LNHDA and CDR2 SQIVND (reference sequence). Trimming removed 5 bases from V and 4 bases from J, with 14 bases in between. The CDR3 contains 14 residues. CDR3 in amino acids: CASSSDRYSYGYTF. As DNA, the CDR3 is TGTGCCAGTAGTTCGGACCGCTATTCCTATGGCTACACCTTC.

The rearrangement joins TRBV7-6 to TRBJ2-2; D gene uncertain. CDR1 is SGHVS and CDR2 is FNYEAQ in the germline V gene. Trimming removed 3 bases from V and 5 bases from J, with 10 bases in between. The CDR3 spans 14 residues. CDR3 bases: TGTGCCAGCAGCTTGGCTACCCTTACCGGGGAGCTGTTTTTT. It is translated as CASSLATLTGELFF.